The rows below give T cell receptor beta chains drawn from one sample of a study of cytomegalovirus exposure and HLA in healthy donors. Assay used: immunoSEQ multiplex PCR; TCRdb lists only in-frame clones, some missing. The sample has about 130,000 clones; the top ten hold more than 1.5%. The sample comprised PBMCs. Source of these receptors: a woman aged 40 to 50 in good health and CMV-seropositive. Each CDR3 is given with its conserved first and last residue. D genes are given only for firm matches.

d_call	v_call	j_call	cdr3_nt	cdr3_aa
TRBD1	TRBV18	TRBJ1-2	TGTGCCAGCTCATCTGACAGGGTCCTCTATGGCTACACCTTC	CASSSDRVLYGYTF
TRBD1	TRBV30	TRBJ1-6	TGTGCCTGGAGTGTAGGGGGACAGAATTCACCCCTCCACTTT	CAWSVGGQNSPLHF
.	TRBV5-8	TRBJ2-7	TGTGCCAGCAGCTTGCCCTCCGCCCCTATCTACGAGCAGTACTTC	CASSLPSAPIYEQYF
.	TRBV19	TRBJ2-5	TGTGCCAGTAGTGGAGGGAGGACCGTCGGGGAGACCCAGTACTTC	CASSGGRTVGETQYF
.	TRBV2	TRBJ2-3	TGTGCCAGCAGTGAAGCGCTCGGGTTCTGGGGCACAGATACGCAGTATTTT	CASSEALGFWGTDTQYF
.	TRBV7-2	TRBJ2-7	TGTGCCAGCAGCTTAAGGCAGGCCTCCTACGAGCAGTACTTC	CASSLRQASYEQYF
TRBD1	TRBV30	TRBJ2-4	TGTGCCTGGACCTCCTCCGGGACAGTCGGCATTCAGTACTTC	CAWTSSGTVGIQYF
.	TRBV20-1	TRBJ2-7	TGCAGTGCCCTAGCGACCTACGAGCAGTACTTC	CSALATYEQYF
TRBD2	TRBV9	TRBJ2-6	TGTGCCAGCAGCGCCCACCCAACTAGCGCTGGGGCCAACGTCCTGACTTTC	CASSAHPTSAGANVLTF
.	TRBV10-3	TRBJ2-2	TGTGCCATCCAGCCTCTAGGGGCCGGGGAGCTGTTTTTT	CAIQPLGAGELFF
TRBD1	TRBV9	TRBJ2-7	TGTGCCAGCAGCGTAGGGCAGGGGGCCTACGAGCAGTACTTC	CASSVGQGAYEQYF
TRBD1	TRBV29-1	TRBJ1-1	TGCAGCGTTTGGAGGACAGGGATGAACACTGAAGCTTTCTTT	CSVWRTGMNTEAFF
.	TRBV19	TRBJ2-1	TGTGCCAGTATGTTGCGGGATCTCCGGGGAAATGAGCAGTTCTTC	CASMLRDLRGNEQFF
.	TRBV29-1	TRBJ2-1	TGCAGCGTTGAACGTCCGGGAGTGAATGAGCAGTTCTTC	CSVERPGVNEQFF
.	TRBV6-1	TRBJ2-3	TGTGCCAGCGACCCGACTGGAAATACAGATACGCAGTATTTT	CASDPTGNTDTQYF
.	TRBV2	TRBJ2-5	TGTGCCAGCAGTGAAGACCCAGCGGAAACGTACCAAGAGACCCAGTACTTC	CASSEDPAETYQETQYF
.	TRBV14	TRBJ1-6	TGTGCCAGCAGCCAAGAATTCGGGTCGAATTCACCCCTCCACTTT	CASSQEFGSNSPLHF
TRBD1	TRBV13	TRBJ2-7	TGTGCCAGCAGCCCAGAGGGACAGTTCCACGAGCAGTACTTC	CASSPEGQFHEQYF
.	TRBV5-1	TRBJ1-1	TGCGCCAGCAGCTTCCAGGGTTGGACTGAAGCTTTCTTT	CASSFQGWTEAFF
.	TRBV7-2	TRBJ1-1	TGTGCCAGCAGCCCCGCAGGGGTAGGGACTGAAGCTTTCTTT	CASSPAGVGTEAFF
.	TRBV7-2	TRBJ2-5	TGTGCCAGCAGCTATGGACAGGCGGGGGAGACCCAGTACTTC	CASSYGQAGETQYF
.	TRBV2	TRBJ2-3	TGTGCCAGCACCCTGGACTATACAGATACGCAGTATTTT	CASTLDYTDTQYF
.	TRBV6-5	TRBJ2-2	TGTGCCAGCAGCCGTACGCAGTCGAACACCGGGGAGCTGTTTTTT	CASSRTQSNTGELFF
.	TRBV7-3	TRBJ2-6	TGTGCCAGCAGCTCAAGGGGGGGAGGCTCTGGGGCCAACGTCCTGACTTTC	CASSSRGGGSGANVLTF
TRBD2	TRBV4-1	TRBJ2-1	TGCGCCAGCAGCGGGGGGTCGAGACTAGCGGCCTACAATGAGCAGTTCTTC	CASSGGSRLAAYNEQFF
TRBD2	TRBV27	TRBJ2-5	TGTGCCAGCATGGGTCGTTCTAGCGGGGGATCACAAGAGACCCAGTACTTC	CASMGRSSGGSQETQYF
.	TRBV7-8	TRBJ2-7	TGTGCCAGCAGCTCAGACCCGGGACTCCACCGTTCCGAGCAGTACTTC	CASSSDPGLHRSEQYF
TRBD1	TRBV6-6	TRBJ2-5	TGTGCCAGCAGCTGGACAGGGGAGACCCAGTACTTC	CASSWTGETQYF
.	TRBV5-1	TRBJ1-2	TGCGCCAGCAGCTTGGCCAGTGTTGATGGCTACACCTTC	CASSLASVDGYTF
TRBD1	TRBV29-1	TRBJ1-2	TGCAGCGTGGACAGGGGCCTCAACTATGGCTACACCTTC	CSVDRGLNYGYTF
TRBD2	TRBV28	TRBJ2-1	TGTGCCAGCCAGACTAGCGGGACTGGTGACAATGAGCAGTTCTTC	CASQTSGTGDNEQFF
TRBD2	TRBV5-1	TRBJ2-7	TGCGCCAGCAGCTTGGAGCGGGAGAAATCCTACGAGCAGTACTTC	CASSLEREKSYEQYF
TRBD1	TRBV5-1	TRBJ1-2	TGCGCCAGCAGCTTGGAACAGGGGTATGGCTACACCTTC	CASSLEQGYGYTF
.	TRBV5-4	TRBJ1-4	TGTGCCAGCAGCTTGGCCGGAGGGAATGAAAAACTGTTTTTT	CASSLAGGNEKLFF
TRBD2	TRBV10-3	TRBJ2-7	TGTGCCATCAGTGGTGGGGACTACTCCTACGAGCAGTACTTC	CAISGGDYSYEQYF
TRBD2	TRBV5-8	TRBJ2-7	TGTGCCAGCAGCTTGTCGGGAGGGATAGACGAGCAGTACTTC	CASSLSGGIDEQYF
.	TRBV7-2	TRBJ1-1	TGTGCCAGCAGCTTAAGGCAGGGTCGGCGGGCTTTCTTT	CASSLRQGRRAFF
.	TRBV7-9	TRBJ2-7	TGTGCCAGCAGCTTAGAAACATCCTCCTACGAGCAGTACTTC	CASSLETSSYEQYF
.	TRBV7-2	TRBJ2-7	TGTGCCAGCAGCTTAGGGTCGCTCGGGAGGTACTTC	CASSLGSLGRYF
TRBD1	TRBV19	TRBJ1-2	TGTGCCAGTAGAGACAGGGGGCGAGGCTATGGCTACACCTTC	CASRDRGRGYGYTF
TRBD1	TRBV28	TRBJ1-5	TGTGCCAGCAGTACCGGACAGGGGGATCAGCCCCAGCATTTT	CASSTGQGDQPQHF
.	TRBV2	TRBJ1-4	TGTGCCAGCAGTCCCCTACAAGAGGTAAAACTGTTTTTT	CASSPLQEVKLFF
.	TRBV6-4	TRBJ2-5	TGTGCCAGCAGTCAGGGGTCAGAGGAGACCCAGTACTTC	CASSQGSEETQYF
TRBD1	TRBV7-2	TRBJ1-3	TGTGCCAGCGGGGACAGCGTCTCTGGAAACACCATATATTTT	CASGDSVSGNTIYF
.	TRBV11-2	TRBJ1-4	TGTGCCAGCAGCCCGGACTGGGGGGTGGGAGAAAAACTGTTTTTT	CASSPDWGVGEKLFF
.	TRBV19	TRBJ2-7	TGTGCCAGTAGTCCCCCCCGGGGGGAGCAGTACTTC	CASSPPRGEQYF
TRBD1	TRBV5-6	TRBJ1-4	TGTGCCAGCAGCTTGCCCAACAATCCTCAGGGGGCGCATGAAAAACTGTTTTTT	CASSLPNNPQGAHEKLFF
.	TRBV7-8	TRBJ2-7	TGTGCCAGCAGCTTAGCGCGGCAGGGGTTAGGAGCCGAGCAGTACTTC	CASSLARQGLGAEQYF
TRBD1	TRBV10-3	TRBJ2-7	TGTGCCATCAGCCCCCGGGACAGTTCGTACGAGCAGTACTTC	CAISPRDSSYEQYF
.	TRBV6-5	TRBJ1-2	TGTGCCAGCAGTCCGAACCTAAACTATGGCTACACCTTC	CASSPNLNYGYTF